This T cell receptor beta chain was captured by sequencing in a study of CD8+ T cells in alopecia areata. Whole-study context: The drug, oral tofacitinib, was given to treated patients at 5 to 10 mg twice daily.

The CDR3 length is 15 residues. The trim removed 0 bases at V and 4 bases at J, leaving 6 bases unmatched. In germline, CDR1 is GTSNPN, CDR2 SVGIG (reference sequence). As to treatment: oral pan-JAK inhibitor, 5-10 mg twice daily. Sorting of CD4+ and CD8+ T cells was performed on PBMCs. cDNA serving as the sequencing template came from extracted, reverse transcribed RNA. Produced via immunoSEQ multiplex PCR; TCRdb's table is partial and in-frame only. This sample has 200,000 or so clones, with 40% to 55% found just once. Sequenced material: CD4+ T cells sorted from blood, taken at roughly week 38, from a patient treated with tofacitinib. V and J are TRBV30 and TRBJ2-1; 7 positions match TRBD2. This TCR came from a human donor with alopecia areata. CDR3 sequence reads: CAWSVMGLPYNEQFF. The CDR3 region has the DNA TGTGCCTGGAGTGTGATGGGACTACCTTACAATGAGCAGTTCTTC.